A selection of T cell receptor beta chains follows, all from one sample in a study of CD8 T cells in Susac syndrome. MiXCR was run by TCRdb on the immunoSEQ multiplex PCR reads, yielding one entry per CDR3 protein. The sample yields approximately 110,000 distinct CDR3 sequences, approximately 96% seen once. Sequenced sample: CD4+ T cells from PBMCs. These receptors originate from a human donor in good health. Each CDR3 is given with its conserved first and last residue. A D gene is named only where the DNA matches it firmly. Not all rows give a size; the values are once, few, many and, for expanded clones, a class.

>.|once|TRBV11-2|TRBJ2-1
CASSPQEASSQYNEQFF
TGTGCCAGCAGCCCACAGGAGGCGTCCTCACAGTACAATGAGCAGTTCTTC
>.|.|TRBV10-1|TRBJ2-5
CASSARDQETQYF
TGCGCCAGCAGTGCCCGAGACCAAGAGACCCAGTACTTC
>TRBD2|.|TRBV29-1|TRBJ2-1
CSVDGAGGPGYNEQFF
TGCAGCGTTGACGGAGCGGGAGGACCCGGCTACAATGAGCAGTTCTTC
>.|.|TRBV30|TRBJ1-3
CAREDSSSGNTIYF
TGTGCCAGAGAGGACAGCAGCTCTGGAAACACCATATATTTT
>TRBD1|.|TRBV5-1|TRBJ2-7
CASSPGQVTSYEQYF
TGCGCCAGCAGCCCGGGACAGGTGACTTCCTACGAGCAGTACTTC
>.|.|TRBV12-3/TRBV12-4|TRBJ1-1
CASSPAGPVNTEAFF
TGTGCCAGCAGTCCAGCGGGGCCGGTGAACACTGAAGCTTTCTTT
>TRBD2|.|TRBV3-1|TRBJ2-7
CASSQDISGTSGRVRYEQYF
TGTGCCAGCAGCCAAGATATTTCCGGGACTAGCGGGAGGGTTCGCTACGAGCAGTACTTC
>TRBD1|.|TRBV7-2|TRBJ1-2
CASSLGDSQNSGGYTF
TGTGCCAGCAGCTTAGGGGACAGCCAAAACTCGGGTGGCTACACCTTC
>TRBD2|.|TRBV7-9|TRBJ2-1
CASSLALAGAYNEQFF
TGTGCCAGCAGCTTAGCGCTAGCGGGGGCCTACAATGAGCAGTTCTTC
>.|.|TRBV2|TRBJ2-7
CASSDNGHEQYF
TGTGCCAGCAGTGATAATGGCCACGAGCAGTACTTC
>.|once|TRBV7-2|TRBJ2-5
CASGRGGPQETQYF
TGTGCCAGCGGCCGAGGTGGCCCCCAGGAGACCCAGTACTTC
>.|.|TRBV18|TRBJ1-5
CASSLRTVNSNQPQHF
TGTGCCAGCTCACTCCGGACAGTTAATAGCAATCAGCCCCAGCATTTT
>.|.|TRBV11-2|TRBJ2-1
CASSLDPWEGGRNEQFF
TGTGCCAGCAGCTTAGATCCGTGGGAGGGGGGTCGCAATGAGCAGTTCTTC
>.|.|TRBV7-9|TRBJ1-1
CAGQSTGDTEVFF
TGTGCCGGTCAGTCGACAGGAGATACTGAAGTTTTCTTT
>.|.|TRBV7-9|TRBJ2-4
CASSLGQGFPIQYF
TGTGCCAGCAGCTTGGGGCAGGGGTTTCCCATTCAGTACTTC
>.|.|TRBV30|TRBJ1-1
CAWQAYTEAFF
TGTGCCTGGCAGGCGTACACTGAAGCTTTCTTT
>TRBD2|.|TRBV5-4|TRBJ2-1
CASSRGLAGEGNEQFF
TGTGCCAGCAGCCGGGGACTAGCGGGAGAAGGGAATGAGCAGTTCTTC
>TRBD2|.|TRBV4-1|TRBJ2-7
CASSDPGLAGGQYF
TGCGCCAGCAGCGATCCAGGACTAGCGGGAGGGCAGTACTTC
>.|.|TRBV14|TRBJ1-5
CASSHQGYNQPQHF
TGTGCCAGCAGCCATCAGGGGTACAATCAGCCCCAGCATTTT
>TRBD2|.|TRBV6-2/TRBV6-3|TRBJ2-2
CASRRPTGLVDTGELFF
TGTGCCAGCAGACGGCCTACGGGACTAGTAGACACCGGGGAGCTGTTTTTT
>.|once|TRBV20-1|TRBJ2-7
CSARAPTGNYEQYF
TGCAGTGCTAGAGCCCCAACGGGCAACTACGAGCAGTACTTC
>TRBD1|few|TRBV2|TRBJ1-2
CASSRQGVNYGYTF
TGTGCCAGCAGTCGACAGGGGGTTAACTATGGCTACACCTTC
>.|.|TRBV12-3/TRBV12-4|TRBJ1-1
CASSFGGSAEAFF
TGTGCCAGCAGTTTCGGGGGGAGCGCTGAAGCTTTCTTT
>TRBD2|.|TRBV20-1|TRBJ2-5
CSGASGTSGTSGTQYF
TGCAGTGGGGCATCCGGGACTAGCGGAACCTCCGGGACCCAGTACTTC
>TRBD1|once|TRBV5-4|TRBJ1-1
CASWARAGGDTEAFF
TGTGCCAGCTGGGCCAGGGCAGGGGGCGACACTGAAGCTTTCTTT
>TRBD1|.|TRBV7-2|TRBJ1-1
CASKLSGGLGTEAFF
TGTGCCAGCAAACTTTCAGGGGGTTTGGGCACTGAAGCTTTCTTT
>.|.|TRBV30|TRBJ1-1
CAWRGGNTEAFF
TGTGCCTGGAGGGGCGGAAACACTGAAGCTTTCTTT
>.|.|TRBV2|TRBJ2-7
CASSERASPSYEQYF
TGTGCCAGCAGTGAAAGGGCTAGTCCCTCCTACGAGCAGTACTTC
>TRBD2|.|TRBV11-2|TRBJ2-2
CASSSTSGNTGELFF
TGTGCCAGCAGCTCGACTAGCGGTAACACCGGGGAGCTGTTTTTT
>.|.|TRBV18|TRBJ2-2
CASSRQGFGAGELFF
.
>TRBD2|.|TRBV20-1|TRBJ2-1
CSARDLSGTSGRYNEQFF
TGCAGTGCTAGAGATCTATCGGGGACTAGCGGGAGATACAATGAGCAGTTCTTC
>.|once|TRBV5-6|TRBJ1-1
CASSLTRGGTEAFF
TGTGCCAGCAGCTTGACCAGGGGAGGCACTGAAGCTTTCTTT
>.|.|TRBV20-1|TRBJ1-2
CRVGPDRLANYGYTF
TGCAGAGTGGGGCCGGACAGATTGGCGAACTATGGCTACACCTTC
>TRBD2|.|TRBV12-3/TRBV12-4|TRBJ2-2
CASSGRVDTGELFF
TGTGCCAGCAGCGGGAGGGTTGACACCGGGGAGCTGTTTTTT
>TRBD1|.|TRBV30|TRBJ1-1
CAWSVKGATEAFF
TGTGCCTGGAGTGTAAAGGGGGCCACTGAAGCTTTCTTT
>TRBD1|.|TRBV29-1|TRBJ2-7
CSATGENYEQYF
TGCAGCGCGACAGGGGAGAACTACGAGCAGTACTTC
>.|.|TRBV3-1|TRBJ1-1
CASSQESSVNTEAFF
TGTGCCAGCAGCCAAGAGAGTTCGGTGAACACTGAAGCTTTCTTT
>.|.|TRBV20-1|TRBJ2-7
CSARAQRDTSYEQYF
TGCAGTGCTAGAGCCCAAAGGGACACTTCCTACGAGCAGTACTTC
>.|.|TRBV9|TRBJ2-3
CASSVSRDRRRADTQYF
TGTGCCAGCAGCGTTAGCCGGGACCGAAGACGAGCAGATACGCAGTATTTT
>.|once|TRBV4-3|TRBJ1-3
CASSQGESSGNTIYF
TGCGCCAGCAGCCAAGGGGAAAGCTCTGGAAACACCATATATTTT
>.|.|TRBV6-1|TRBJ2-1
CASSEGSIYSYNEQFF
TGTGCCAGCAGTGAAGGGAGTATTTACTCCTACAATGAGCAGTTCTTC
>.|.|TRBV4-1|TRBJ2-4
CASSQDWTAKNIQYF
TGCGCCAGCAGCCAAGATTGGACGGCCAAAAACATTCAGTACTTC
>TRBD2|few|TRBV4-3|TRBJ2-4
CASSQGVASGNINIQYF
TGCGCCAGCAGCCAAGGGGTGGCTAGCGGGAATATAAACATTCAGTACTTC